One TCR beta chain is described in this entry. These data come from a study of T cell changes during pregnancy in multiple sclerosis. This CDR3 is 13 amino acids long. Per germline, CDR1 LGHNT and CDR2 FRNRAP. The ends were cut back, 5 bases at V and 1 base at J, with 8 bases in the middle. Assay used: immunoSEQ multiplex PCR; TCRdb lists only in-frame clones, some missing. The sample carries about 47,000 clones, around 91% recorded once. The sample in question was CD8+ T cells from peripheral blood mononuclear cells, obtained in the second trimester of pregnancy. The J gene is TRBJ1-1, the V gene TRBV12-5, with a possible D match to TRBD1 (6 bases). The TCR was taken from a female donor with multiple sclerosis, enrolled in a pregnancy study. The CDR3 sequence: CASGKGENTEAFF. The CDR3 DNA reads TGTGCTAGTGGTAAGGGGGAGAACACTGAAGCTTTCTTT.